This T cell receptor beta chain was profiled in a study of siplizumab effects on memory and regulatory T cells. As concerns this clone: No antigen is known for it.

TCR templates, some 93,000 per sample, were assayed. Profiled with immunoSEQ multiplex PCR; TCRdb holds only in-frame clones, not every one. In the table there are 70,000 to 90,000 clones, 75% to 90% of which are singletons. Study results and caveats: The apparent diversity of naive T cells exceeded that of memory cells, and naive T cells seemed to make a major contribution to the alloresponse. No assignable naive or memory phenotype existed for roughly 75-97% of proliferating CD4+ or CD8+ clones. Relative to controls at around 25%, mappable alloreactive CD4+ clones exhibited a mean Treg-derived proportion of less than 70% with siplizumab.

This TCR came from a human donor in good health. The material sequenced was CD4+ T cells sorted from blood.

The CDR3 DNA reads as TGCAGCGCCGTTATATTGAACACTGAAGCTTTCTTT. Encoded protein: CSAVILNTEAFF. The chain has TRBV29-1 and TRBJ1-1; D is undetermined. The V gene lost 7 bases and the J gene lost 0 bases, with 9 bases spanning the gap. CDR1 is SQVTM and CDR2 is ANQGSEA in the germline V gene. The CDR3 runs to 12 residues.